This T cell receptor (beta chain) was retrieved from a study of T cell repertoires in cytomegalovirus infection (dated by TCRdb to between 2018 and 2021). With respect to the entire study: Alongside well-studied HLA-B-restricted epitopes, the peptide stimulations were aimed at recently identified HLA-C-restricted CMV epitopes, whose presentation resists viral immunomodulation. The HLA type of each donor mattered for the analysis, because public TCR beta signatures pointed to carriage of CMV infection along with the matching HLA type.

Broad study findings and their caveats: Cumulative frequency of public TCR beta family members discriminated carriers of CMV infection plus the relevant HLA type in this cohort and an independent approximately 350-donor cohort. The ex vivo response was dominated by HLA-C-restricted CMV-specific TCR beta clonotypes, which also provided the single most frequent clonotype in two of eight donors.

This clonotype was seen ten or more times. The clone's antigen remains unknown. Base qualities are not recorded, but no much larger clone differs from it by a single base. Sequencing was carried out with an Illumina HiSeq 1500. Using fastp at Q25 and MiXCR, TCRdb reprocessed the public reads and kept productive beta chains. Rows matching on CDR3 protein sequence are summarized as one entry with the most common DNA and genes. Counted in this sample were about 310,000 distinct CDR3 sequences; approximately 25% of them appeared once. Of the sample, approximately 12% falls within the top ten clones. The treatment or condition label corresponds to: in vitro stimulation with specific CMV peptide epitopes to enrich CMV-specific T cells. CDR1 SGHTA and CDR2 FQGNSA were looked up in the germline V gene. From the cysteine through the phenylalanine, the CDR3 covers 15 amino acids. The sequence is cut down to CDR3 DNA, 45 bases in frame from base 1. V is pared back by 1 base and J by 0 bases, with 8 bases lying between the germline termini.

This sequence uses TRBV7-2 and TRBJ2-3; the D gene assignment is ambiguous. The TCR sequence derives from a human donor in good health (CMV status not recorded). Some clones in this sample may be carry-over from other donors' samples. This specimen consisted of cultured PBMCs, obtained from culture after CMV antigen stimulation. The CDR3 protein sequence reads: CASSLVGYSTDTQYF. The DNA sequence follows: TGTGCCAGCAGCTTAGTTGGATATAGCACAGATACGCAGTATTTT.